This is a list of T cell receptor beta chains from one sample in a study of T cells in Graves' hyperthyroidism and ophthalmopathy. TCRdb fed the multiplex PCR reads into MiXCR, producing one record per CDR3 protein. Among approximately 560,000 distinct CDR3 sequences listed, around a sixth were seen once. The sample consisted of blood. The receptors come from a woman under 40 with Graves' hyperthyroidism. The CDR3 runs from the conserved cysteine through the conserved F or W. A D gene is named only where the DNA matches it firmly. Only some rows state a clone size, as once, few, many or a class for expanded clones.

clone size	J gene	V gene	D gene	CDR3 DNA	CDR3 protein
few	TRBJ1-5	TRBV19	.	TGTGCCAGTAGAATTCAAGAGAGCAATCAGCCCCAGCATTTT	CASRIQESNQPQHF
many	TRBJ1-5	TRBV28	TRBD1	TGTGCCAGCAGACCGGGACAGCTCAGCAATCAGCCCCAGCATTTT	CASRPGQLSNQPQHF
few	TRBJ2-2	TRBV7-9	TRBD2	TGTGCCAGCAGCCTGACGACTAGCGGGAGGGCCAACACCGGGGAGCTGTTTTTT	CASSLTTSGRANTGELFF
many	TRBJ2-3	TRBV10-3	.	TGTGCCATCAGGGACGGAGATACGCAGTATTTT	CAIRDGDTQYF
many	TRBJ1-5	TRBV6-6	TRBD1	TGTGCCAGCAGTTACGGGACAGGCACGGGGGGCAATCAGCCCCAGCATTTT	CASSYGTGTGGNQPQHF
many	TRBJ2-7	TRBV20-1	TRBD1	TGCAGTGCTAGAAGGGGACAGATCGTCTACGAGCAGTACTTC	CSARRGQIVYEQYF
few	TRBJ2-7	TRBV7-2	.	TGTGCCAGCAGCGCAAGGACATCCAACTACGAGCAGTACTTC	CASSARTSNYEQYF
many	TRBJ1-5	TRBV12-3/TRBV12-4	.	TGTGCCAGCAGTTTTAACCCGAATAGCAATCAGCCCCAGCATTTT	CASSFNPNSNQPQHF
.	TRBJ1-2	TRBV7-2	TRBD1	TGTGCCAGCAGCTTAACGATAAGGGACAGTGATGGCTACACCTTC	CASSLTIRDSDGYTF
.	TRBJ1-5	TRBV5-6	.	TGTGCCAGCAGCTTGTTCCCCGGGGTCAATCAGCCCCAGCATTTT	CASSLFPGVNQPQHF
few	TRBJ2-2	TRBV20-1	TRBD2	TGCAGTGCTTCCGGGACTAGGACCGGGGAGCTGTTTTTT	CSASGTRTGELFF
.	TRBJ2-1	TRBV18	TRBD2	TGTGCCAGCTCACCTCGATCTAGCGGGAGCTCCTACAATGAGCAGTTCTTC	CASSPRSSGSSYNEQFF
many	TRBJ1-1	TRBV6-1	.	TGTGCCAGCAGGCCGGGACCGATGAACACTGAAGCTTTCTTT	CASRPGPMNTEAFF
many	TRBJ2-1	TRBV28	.	TGTGCCAGTATAGCGGTACCCTCCTACAATGAGCAGTTCTTC	CASIAVPSYNEQFF
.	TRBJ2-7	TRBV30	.	TGTGCCTGCTTCGACTCGGGGGTAAACTACGAGCAGTACTTC	CACFDSGVNYEQYF
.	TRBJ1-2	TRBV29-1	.	TGCAGCGTTGATGGGTCATATGGCTACACCTTC	CSVDGSYGYTF
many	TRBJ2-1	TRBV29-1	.	TGCAGCGTTGGGAGATACAATGAGCAGTTCTTC	CSVGRYNEQFF
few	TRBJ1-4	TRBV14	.	TGTGCCAGCAGCCATACGTATGCGGCACGGCAGAGTAATGAAAAACTGTTTTTT	CASSHTYAARQSNEKLFF
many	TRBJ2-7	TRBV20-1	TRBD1	TGCAGTGCTAGAAGCGGGACAGGGGGTATCGAGCAGTACTTC	CSARSGTGGIEQYF
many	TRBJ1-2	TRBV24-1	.	TGTGCCACCAGTGGCCCGGGGGGGGCTGACGGCTACACCTTC	CATSGPGGADGYTF
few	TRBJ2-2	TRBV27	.	TGTGCCAGCAGTCTCACAGGACCTGCCGGGGAGCTGTTTTTT	CASSLTGPAGELFF
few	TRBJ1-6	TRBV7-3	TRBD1	TGTGCCAGCAGCATAGGGACAGGGAATAATTCACCCCTCCACTTT	CASSIGTGNNSPLHF
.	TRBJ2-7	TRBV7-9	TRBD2	TGTGCCAGCATCTGGACTAGCGGGGGGGCATCTCCCTACGAGCAGTACTTC	CASIWTSGGASPYEQYF
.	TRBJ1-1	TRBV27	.	TGTGCCAGCAGTTTACGAGGGAAGGGACATGGGGCATGGAACACTGAAGCTTTCTTT	CASSLRGKGHGAWNTEAFF
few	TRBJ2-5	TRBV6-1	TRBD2	TGTGCCAGCAGTTTCGGACTAGCGGAGTACCAAGAGACCCAGTACTTC	CASSFGLAEYQETQYF
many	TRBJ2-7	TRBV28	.	TGTGCCAGCAGTTTAGCGCCGGTATACGAGCAGTACTTC	CASSLAPVYEQYF
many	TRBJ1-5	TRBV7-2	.	TGTGCCAGCAGCTTGATGTATCAGCCCCAGCATTTT	CASSLMYQPQHF
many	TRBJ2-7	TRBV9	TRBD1	TGTGCCAGCAGCGCCACAGGGGGCGTGTACGAGCAGTACTTC	CASSATGGVYEQYF